Listed below are T cell receptor beta chains from one sample, sequenced in a study of blood T cells in healthy people across ages. A single record per CDR3 protein comes from TCRdb applying MiXCR to the 5' RACE reads. The sample shows some 1.8 million distinct CDR3 sequences, around 40% of them seen only once. Sequences were obtained from blood. Every receptor here comes from a human donor in good health. Each CDR3 is given with its conserved first and last residue. The D gene is left open where the match is weak. Clone size, where shown, is once, few, many, or a class for clones that have expanded.

v_call: TRBV3-1
d_call: .
j_call: TRBJ1-2
clone_size: .
cdr3_nt: TGTGCCAGCAGCCATCAGAACACTTATGGCTACACCTTC
cdr3_aa: CASSHQNTYGYTF

v_call: TRBV10-2
d_call: .
j_call: TRBJ2-1
clone_size: .
cdr3_nt: TGCGCCAGCAGTGAGTACACCCGGGACGGATACGAGCAGTTCTTC
cdr3_aa: CASSEYTRDGYEQFF

v_call: TRBV6-2/TRBV6-3
d_call: .
j_call: TRBJ1-1
clone_size: .
cdr3_nt: TGTGCCAGCAGTTACCGGGTTCGGCACACTGAAGCTTTCTTT
cdr3_aa: CASSYRVRHTEAFF

v_call: TRBV6-2/TRBV6-3
d_call: .
j_call: TRBJ2-7
clone_size: .
cdr3_nt: TGTGCCAGCAGTTCGCAGTGGGGAGAGCAGTACTTC
cdr3_aa: CASSSQWGEQYF

v_call: TRBV20-1
d_call: TRBD2
j_call: TRBJ2-3
clone_size: .
cdr3_nt: TGCAGTGCTAGAGACATAGCGGGGGGGCAATATTGGGATACGCAGTATTTT
cdr3_aa: CSARDIAGGQYWDTQYF

v_call: TRBV7-3
d_call: .
j_call: TRBJ2-1
clone_size: few
cdr3_nt: TGTGCCAGCAGCTTAACGGGAAATCTAGGGAATGAGCAGTTCTTC
cdr3_aa: CASSLTGNLGNEQFF

v_call: TRBV6-5
d_call: TRBD2
j_call: TRBJ2-1
clone_size: few
cdr3_nt: TGTGCCAGCAGTTACTCCTCTAGCGGGGAGAACAATGAGCAGTTCTTC
cdr3_aa: CASSYSSSGENNEQFF

v_call: TRBV9
d_call: TRBD2
j_call: TRBJ2-7
clone_size: .
cdr3_nt: TGTGCCAGCAGCGTGGGCGGGGGGCAGAACGAGCAGTACTTC
cdr3_aa: CASSVGGGQNEQYF

v_call: TRBV6-2/TRBV6-3
d_call: TRBD1
j_call: TRBJ1-1
clone_size: .
cdr3_nt: TGTGCCAGCAGTACACAGGGGCCGAACACTGAAGCTTTCTTT
cdr3_aa: CASSTQGPNTEAFF

v_call: TRBV7-2
d_call: .
j_call: TRBJ2-1
clone_size: .
cdr3_nt: TGTGCCAGCAGCTTAAAAGGCTATGAGCAGTTCTTC
cdr3_aa: CASSLKGYEQFF

v_call: TRBV11-1
d_call: TRBD2
j_call: TRBJ2-1
clone_size: .
cdr3_nt: TGTGCCAGCAGCTTAAAGCGGGGGCTCAATGAGCAGTTCTTC
cdr3_aa: CASSLKRGLNEQFF

v_call: TRBV4-3
d_call: .
j_call: TRBJ2-1
clone_size: .
cdr3_nt: TGCGCCAGCAGCCAAGTTAGCTACCTATCCTACAATGAGCAGTTCTTC
cdr3_aa: CASSQVSYLSYNEQFF

v_call: TRBV3-1
d_call: .
j_call: TRBJ1-2
clone_size: .
cdr3_nt: TGTGCCAGCAGCCCTTCAGACAGGCCGATATATGGCTACACCTTC
cdr3_aa: CASSPSDRPIYGYTF

v_call: TRBV20-1
d_call: .
j_call: TRBJ2-7
clone_size: few
cdr3_nt: TGCAGTGCTCACGACTCCTACTCCTACGAGCAGTACTTC
cdr3_aa: CSAHDSYSYEQYF

v_call: TRBV20-1
d_call: TRBD2
j_call: TRBJ2-3
clone_size: .
cdr3_nt: TGCAGTGCTAGAGACCCCATAGCGGGGGGGGTAGTAAATACGCAGTATTTT
cdr3_aa: CSARDPIAGGVVNTQYF

v_call: TRBV12-3/TRBV12-4
d_call: .
j_call: TRBJ1-2
clone_size: many
cdr3_nt: TGTGCCAGCAGTTTAGGAGAGTATGGCTACACCTTC
cdr3_aa: CASSLGEYGYTF

v_call: TRBV15
d_call: .
j_call: TRBJ1-2
clone_size: .
cdr3_nt: TGTGCCACCAGCACGGATCATAGGGGGTTTTGCACCTTC
cdr3_aa: CATSTDHRGFCTF

v_call: TRBV7-2
d_call: .
j_call: TRBJ2-7
clone_size: .
cdr3_nt: TGTGTCAGCAGCTTAGAGGGTTTAAGGGGACGGATCGAGCAGTACTTC
cdr3_aa: CVSSLEGLRGRIEQYF

v_call: TRBV27
d_call: .
j_call: TRBJ1-2
clone_size: .
cdr3_nt: TGTGCCAGCAGCTCCCACCGGGCAGAACAATACTATGGCTACACCTTC
cdr3_aa: CASSSHRAEQYYGYTF

v_call: TRBV12-3/TRBV12-4
d_call: .
j_call: TRBJ1-2
clone_size: .
cdr3_nt: TGTGCCAGCAGTTCCTGGGAAGGAGGCTACACCTTC
cdr3_aa: CASSSWEGGYTF

v_call: TRBV5-5
d_call: .
j_call: TRBJ1-5
clone_size: .
cdr3_nt: TGTGCCAGCAGTCTAACAGGGTTCGGCAATCAGCCCCAGCATTTT
cdr3_aa: CASSLTGFGNQPQHF

v_call: TRBV9
d_call: .
j_call: TRBJ2-3
clone_size: .
cdr3_nt: TGTGCCAGCAGCCTTACCCCCGGGACCATAGGCGATACGCAGTATTTT
cdr3_aa: CASSLTPGTIGDTQYF

v_call: TRBV7-9
d_call: .
j_call: TRBJ1-2
clone_size: .
cdr3_nt: TGTGCCAGCAGCTTAGCGCTTGGGACGGCCTATGGCTACACCTTC
cdr3_aa: CASSLALGTAYGYTF

v_call: TRBV7-9
d_call: TRBD2
j_call: TRBJ2-7
clone_size: once
cdr3_nt: TGTGCCAGCAGCGACCCCCGAGGGAGCGGGGGGCTGAGGACCTACGAGCAGTACTTC
cdr3_aa: CASSDPRGSGGLRTYEQYF

v_call: TRBV7-2
d_call: .
j_call: TRBJ2-5
clone_size: .
cdr3_nt: TGTGCCAGCAGCTTTTGGGGGGGGCAAGAGACCCGGTACTTC
cdr3_aa: CASSFWGGQETRYF

v_call: TRBV12-3/TRBV12-4
d_call: TRBD2
j_call: TRBJ2-2
clone_size: .
cdr3_nt: TGTGCCAGCAGTTTACGGCTAGCGGTTACCGGGGAGCTGTTTTTT
cdr3_aa: CASSLRLAVTGELFF

v_call: TRBV5-1
d_call: .
j_call: TRBJ2-1
clone_size: .
cdr3_nt: TGCGCCAGCACCCGGGGATACTCCTACAATGAGCAGTTCTTC
cdr3_aa: CASTRGYSYNEQFF

v_call: TRBV5-1
d_call: .
j_call: TRBJ2-7
clone_size: .
cdr3_nt: TGCGCCAGCAGCTACGGGACAATCAACTCCTACGAGCAGTACTTC
cdr3_aa: CASSYGTINSYEQYF

v_call: TRBV7-8
d_call: .
j_call: TRBJ1-5
clone_size: few
cdr3_nt: TGTGCCAGCAGCTTAGCGCGGGTCTATCAGCCCCAGCATTTT
cdr3_aa: CASSLARVYQPQHF

v_call: TRBV3-1
d_call: TRBD1
j_call: TRBJ2-5
clone_size: .
cdr3_nt: TGTGCCAGCAGCTTGGAAACAGGGGGTACGGAGACCCAGTACTTC
cdr3_aa: CASSLETGGTETQYF

v_call: TRBV4-1
d_call: .
j_call: TRBJ2-5
clone_size: .
cdr3_nt: TGCGCCAGCAGCCCACAGGACGCGCTTCTCGAGACCCAGTACTTC
cdr3_aa: CASSPQDALLETQYF

v_call: TRBV4-3
d_call: TRBD2
j_call: TRBJ2-5
clone_size: few
cdr3_nt: TGCGCCAGCAGCCAAGATCTTAATGCGGGGGGCGGGCAAGAGACCCAGTACTTC
cdr3_aa: CASSQDLNAGGGQETQYF

v_call: TRBV29-1
d_call: .
j_call: TRBJ2-5
clone_size: many
cdr3_nt: TGCAGCGTTAGTCGGGGGAACCAAGAGACCCAGTACTTC
cdr3_aa: CSVSRGNQETQYF

v_call: TRBV6-6
d_call: .
j_call: TRBJ2-7
clone_size: .
cdr3_nt: TGTGCCAGCAGTTCGCGACACAATCGAAAGAACTACGAGCAGTACTTC
cdr3_aa: CASSSRHNRKNYEQYF

v_call: TRBV7-9
d_call: .
j_call: TRBJ1-4
clone_size: .
cdr3_nt: TGTGCCAGCAGCCCACTCGACAGAGGGGGTAATGAAAAACTGTTTTTT
cdr3_aa: CASSPLDRGGNEKLFF

v_call: TRBV2
d_call: .
j_call: TRBJ2-2
clone_size: few
cdr3_nt: TGTGCCAGCACCGTACACTGGGGGCCGAACGGGGAGCTGTTTTTT
cdr3_aa: CASTVHWGPNGELFF

v_call: TRBV7-2
d_call: .
j_call: TRBJ1-2
clone_size: .
cdr3_nt: TGTGCCAGCAGCTTAGATGCCAGGGCCTATGGCTACACCTTC
cdr3_aa: CASSLDARAYGYTF

v_call: TRBV12-3/TRBV12-4
d_call: .
j_call: TRBJ2-1
clone_size: .
cdr3_nt: TGTGCCAGCAGTTTCAGGGGATCTCGTAATGAGCAGTTCTTC
cdr3_aa: CASSFRGSRNEQFF

v_call: TRBV20-1
d_call: .
j_call: TRBJ2-5
clone_size: .
cdr3_nt: TGCAGTGCTAGAGCCAGCGTGGAGACCCAGTACTTC
cdr3_aa: CSARASVETQYF

v_call: TRBV6-5
d_call: .
j_call: TRBJ1-4
clone_size: .
cdr3_nt: TGTGCCAGCAGTCGCGGACAGATTAATGAAAAACTGTTTTTT
cdr3_aa: CASSRGQINEKLFF

v_call: TRBV20-1
d_call: TRBD2
j_call: TRBJ2-1
clone_size: few
cdr3_nt: TGCAGTGCGAGCTCTAGCGGCACCTACAATGAGCAGTTCTTC
cdr3_aa: CSASSSGTYNEQFF

v_call: TRBV28
d_call: .
j_call: TRBJ1-5
clone_size: .
cdr3_nt: TGTGCCAGCAGGGACCCCGCTGCTCAGCCCCAGCATTTT
cdr3_aa: CASRDPAAQPQHF

v_call: TRBV6-5
d_call: TRBD2
j_call: TRBJ2-5
clone_size: few
cdr3_nt: TGTGCCAGCAGGTCACTAGCGGGGCCTCAAGAGACCCAGTACTTC
cdr3_aa: CASRSLAGPQETQYF

v_call: TRBV29-1
d_call: TRBD1
j_call: TRBJ1-2
clone_size: .
cdr3_nt: TGCAGCGTTCGGAGACAGGGAATTTATGGCTACACCTTC
cdr3_aa: CSVRRQGIYGYTF

v_call: TRBV29-1
d_call: .
j_call: TRBJ2-7
clone_size: .
cdr3_nt: TGCAGCGTTGTCGGGGTTTCCTCCTACGAGCAGTACTTC
cdr3_aa: CSVVGVSSYEQYF